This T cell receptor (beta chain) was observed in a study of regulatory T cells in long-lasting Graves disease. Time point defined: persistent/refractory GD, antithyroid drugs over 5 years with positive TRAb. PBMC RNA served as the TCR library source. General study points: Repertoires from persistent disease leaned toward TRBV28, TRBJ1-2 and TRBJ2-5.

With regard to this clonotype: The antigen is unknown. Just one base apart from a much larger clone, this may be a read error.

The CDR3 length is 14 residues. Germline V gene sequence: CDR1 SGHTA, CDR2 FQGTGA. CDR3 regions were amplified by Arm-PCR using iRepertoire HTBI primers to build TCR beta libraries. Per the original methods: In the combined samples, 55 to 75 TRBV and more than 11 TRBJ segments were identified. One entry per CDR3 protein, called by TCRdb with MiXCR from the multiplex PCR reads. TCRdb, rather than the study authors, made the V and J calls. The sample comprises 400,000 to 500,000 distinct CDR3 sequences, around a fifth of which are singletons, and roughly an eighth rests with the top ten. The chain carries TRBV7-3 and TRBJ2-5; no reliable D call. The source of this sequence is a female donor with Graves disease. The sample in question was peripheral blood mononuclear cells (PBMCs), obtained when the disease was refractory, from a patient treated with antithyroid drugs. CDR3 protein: CASSLKGNQEIQYF. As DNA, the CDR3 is TGTGCCAGCAGCTTAAAGGGTAACCAAGAGATCCAGTACTTC.